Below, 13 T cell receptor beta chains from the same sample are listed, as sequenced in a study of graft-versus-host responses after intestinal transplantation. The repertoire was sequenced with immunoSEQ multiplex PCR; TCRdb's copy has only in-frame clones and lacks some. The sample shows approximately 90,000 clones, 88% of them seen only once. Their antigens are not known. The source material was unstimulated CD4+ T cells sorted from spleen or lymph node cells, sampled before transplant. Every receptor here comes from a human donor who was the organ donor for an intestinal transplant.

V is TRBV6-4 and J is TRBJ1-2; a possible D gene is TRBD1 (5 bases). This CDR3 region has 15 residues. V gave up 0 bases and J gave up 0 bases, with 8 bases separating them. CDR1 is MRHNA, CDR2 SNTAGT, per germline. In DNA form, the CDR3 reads TGTGCCAGCAGTGACTCGAGGACAACTAACTATGGCTACACCTTC. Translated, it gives CASSDSRTTNYGYTF.

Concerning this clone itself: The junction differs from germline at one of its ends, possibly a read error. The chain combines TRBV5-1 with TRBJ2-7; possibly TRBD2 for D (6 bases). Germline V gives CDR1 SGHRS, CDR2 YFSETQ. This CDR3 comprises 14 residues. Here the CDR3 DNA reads TGCGCCAGCAGCTTCGGGGGAAATAGAGGCGAGCGGTACTTC. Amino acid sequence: CASSFGGNRGERYF.

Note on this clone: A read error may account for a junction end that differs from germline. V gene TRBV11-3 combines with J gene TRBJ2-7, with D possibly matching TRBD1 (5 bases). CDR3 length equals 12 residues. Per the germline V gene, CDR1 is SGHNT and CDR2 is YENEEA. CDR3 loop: CASSLREGAPIF. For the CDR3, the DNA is TGTGCCAGCAGCCTCAGGGAAGGGGCTCCGATCTTC.

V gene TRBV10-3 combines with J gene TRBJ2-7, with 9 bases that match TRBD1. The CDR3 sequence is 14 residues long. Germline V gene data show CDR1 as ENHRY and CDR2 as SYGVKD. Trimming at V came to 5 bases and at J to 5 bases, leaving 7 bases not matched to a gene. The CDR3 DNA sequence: TGTGCCATCAGTCCGACAGGGGGAAGGAACGAGCAGTACTTC. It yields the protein CAISPTGGRNEQYF.

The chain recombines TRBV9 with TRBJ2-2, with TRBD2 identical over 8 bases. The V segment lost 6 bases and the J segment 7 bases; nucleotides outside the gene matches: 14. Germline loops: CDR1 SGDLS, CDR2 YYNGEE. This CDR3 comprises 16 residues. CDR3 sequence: CASTGGRSFGGGELFF. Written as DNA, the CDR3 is TGTGCCAGCACGGGAGGGAGATCTTTTGGTGGCGGGGAGCTGTTTTTT.

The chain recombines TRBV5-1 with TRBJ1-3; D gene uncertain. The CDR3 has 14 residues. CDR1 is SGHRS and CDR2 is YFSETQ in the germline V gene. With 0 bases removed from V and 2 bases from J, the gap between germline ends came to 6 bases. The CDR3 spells CASSLAGTGNTIYF. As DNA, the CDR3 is TGCGCCAGCAGCTTGGCGGGGACTGGAAACACCATATATTTT.

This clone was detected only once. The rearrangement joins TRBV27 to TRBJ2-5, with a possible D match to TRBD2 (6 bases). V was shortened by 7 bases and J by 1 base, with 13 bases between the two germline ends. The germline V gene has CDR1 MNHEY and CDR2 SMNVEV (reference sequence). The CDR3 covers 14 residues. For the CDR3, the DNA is TGTGCCAGCACCGCCGCGGGGCGCCAAGAGACCCAGTACTTC. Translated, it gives CASTAAGRQETQYF.

CDR3 amino acids: CASSRGSTDTQYF. DNA of the CDR3: TGTGCCAGCAGCAGGGGTAGCACAGATACGCAGTATTTT. This chain connects TRBV7-3 to TRBJ2-3; tentatively, D is TRBD1 (5 bases). This CDR3 is 13 amino acids long. Germline CDR1 reads SGHTA; CDR2 reads FQGTGA. V gave up 5 bases and J gave up 0 bases, with 6 bases separating them. Variable domain in full (rest from reference TRBV7-3 and TRBJ2-3): GAGVSQTPSNKVTEKGKYVELRCDPISGHTALYWYRQSLGQGPEFLIYFQGTGAADDSGLPNDRFFAVRPEGSVSTLKIQRTERGDSAVYLCASSRGSTDTQYFGPGTRLTVL.

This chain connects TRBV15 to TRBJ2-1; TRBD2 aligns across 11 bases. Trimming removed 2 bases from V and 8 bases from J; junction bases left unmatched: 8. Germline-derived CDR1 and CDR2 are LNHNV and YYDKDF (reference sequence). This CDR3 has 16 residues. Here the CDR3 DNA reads TGTGCCACCAGCAGAATAGGGACTAGCGGAAGGTATGAGCAGTTCTTC. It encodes CATSRIGTSGRYEQFF.

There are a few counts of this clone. CDR3 in DNA: TGTGCCAGCAGCGTACAGCTTGCGGCTTTCTTT. This sequence encodes CASSVQLAAFF. This sequence joins TRBV2 and TRBJ1-1; D is unresolved. Germline V CDR1 and CDR2: SNHLY, FYNNEI. CDR3 length: 11 residues. The V gene lost 6 bases and the J gene lost 11 bases, with 13 bases spanning the gap.

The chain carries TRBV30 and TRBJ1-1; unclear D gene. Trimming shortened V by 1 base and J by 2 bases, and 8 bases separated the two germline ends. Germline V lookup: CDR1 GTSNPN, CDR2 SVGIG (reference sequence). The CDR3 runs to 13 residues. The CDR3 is CAWSGQANTEAFF. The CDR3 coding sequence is TGTGCCTGGAGTGGGCAGGCTAACACTGAAGCTTTCTTT.

The CDR3 loop is CATEAGLRYTGELFF. CDR3 coding DNA: TGCGCCACCGAGGCGGGACTCCGATACACCGGGGAGCTGTTTTTT. J is TRBJ2-2 and V is TRBV5-1; a weak D match, TRBD2 (6 bases). Looked up from germline, CDR1 is SGHRS and CDR2 is YFSETQ. The CDR3 is 15 residues long. V was clipped by 9 bases and J by 3 bases, with 18 bases between them.

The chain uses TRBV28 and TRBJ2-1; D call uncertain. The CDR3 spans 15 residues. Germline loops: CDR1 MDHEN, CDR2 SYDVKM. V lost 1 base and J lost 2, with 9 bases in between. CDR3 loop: CASSLFPQAYNEQFF. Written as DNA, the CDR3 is TGTGCCAGCAGTTTATTTCCCCAGGCCTACAATGAGCAGTTCTTC.